These T cell receptor beta chains were read from a single sample in a study of blood T cell repertoires in COVID-19. The data were produced by immunoSEQ multiplex PCR, yet TCRdb's version contains in-frame clones alone and is incomplete. Of over 400,000 clones in the sample, 85% to 90% were seen once. Sequencing was performed on peripheral blood. Source of these receptors: a woman between 50 and 59 years old with COVID-19, enrolled during active disease. The CDR3 runs from the conserved cysteine through the conserved F or W. D genes are given only for firm matches. Where a row states a size, it is once, few, many or the class of an expanded clone; other rows omit it.

>-|TRBJ2-3|-|TRBV2|13
TGTGCCAGCACCGGACTACGCACAGATACGCAGTATTTT
CASTGLRTDTQYF
>TRBD1|TRBJ2-1|once|TRBV5-8|15
TGTGCCAGCAGCTTCCGGGACAGATTATACAATGAGCAGTTCTTC
CASSFRDRLYNEQFF
>-|TRBJ1-1|-|TRBV28|11
TGTGCCAGCAGTTATTTCCAGGAAGCTTTCTTT
CASSYFQEAFF
>-|TRBJ1-6|-|TRBV3-1/TRBV3-2|14
TGTGCCAGCAGCCAACTACGGGGAGGAGCACCCCTCCACTTT
CASSQLRGGAPLHF
>-|TRBJ2-2|-|TRBV3-1/TRBV3-2|14
TGTGCCAGCAGCCAACTTTCAGATTTCGGGGAGCTGTTTTTT
CASSQLSDFGELFF
>-|TRBJ2-7|once|TRBV30|14
TGTGCCTGGAGTGTAGCCAGGTCCACCTACGAGCAGTACTTC
CAWSVARSTYEQYF
>-|TRBJ2-7|-|TRBV3-1/TRBV3-2|12
TGTGCCAGCAGCCAACTGTCCTACGAGCAGTACTTC
CASSQLSYEQYF
>TRBD1|TRBJ1-4|-|TRBV7-9|18
TGTGCCAGCAGCCCATACCCCCGGGACAGGGCGACTAATGAAAAACTGTTTTTT
CASSPYPRDRATNEKLFF
>-|TRBJ1-5|-|TRBV2|18
TGTGCCAGCAGTGAAGTACAGGGCCCCTTCGTCCGCAATCAGCCCCAGCATTTT
CASSEVQGPFVRNQPQHF
>-|TRBJ1-2|-|TRBV6-1|13
TGTGCCAGCAGTGACCGGGATTTCTATGGCTACACCTTC
CASSDRDFYGYTF
>-|TRBJ2-3|once|TRBV9|13
TGTGCCAGCAGCGTAGATCGGGGGGATACGCAGTATTTT
CASSVDRGDTQYF
>TRBD2|TRBJ2-3|-|TRBV3-1/TRBV3-2|15
TGTGCCAGCAGCCCCAACCGGGGGGGCCAAGATACGCAGTATTTT
CASSPNRGGQDTQYF
>-|TRBJ1-1|-|TRBV12-5|14
TGTGCTAGTGGGGAGACTCACGCGGACACTGAAGCTTTCTTT
CASGETHADTEAFF
>-|TRBJ1-6|-|TRBV30|13
TGTGCCTGGAGTCCCGGGATCAATTCACCCCTCCACTTT
CAWSPGINSPLHF
>TRBD1|TRBJ1-4|-|TRBV18|16
TGTGCCAGCTCACCCACAGGGGCCGCGCGTGGTGAAAAACTGTTTTTT
CASSPTGAARGEKLFF
>-|TRBJ1-2|-|TRBV9|15
TGTGCCAGCAGCAAGACCGGACTCACCCCGGGCGGCTACACCTTC
CASSKTGLTPGGYTF
>-|TRBJ2-3|-|TRBV7-2|14
TGTGCCGGGGGGACTGGGTCGTTTCCAGATACGCAGTATTTT
CAGGTGSFPDTQYF
>-|TRBJ1-2|-|TRBV7-9|14
TGTGCCAGCAGCTTAGAGGCAGGGAGGGATGGCTACACCTTC
CASSLEAGRDGYTF
>-|TRBJ1-2|-|TRBV27|13
TGTGCCAGCAGTATCTCCATGACAGGTGGCTACACCTTC
CASSISMTGGYTF
>TRBD1|TRBJ1-2|-|TRBV9|14
TGTGCCAGCAGCGCACAGGGGGCGCGTAGTGGCTACACCTTC
CASSAQGARSGYTF
>TRBD2|TRBJ2-3|-|TRBV10-3|15
TGTGCCATCAGTGACGGGAGCGGGGTCACAGATACGCAGTATTTT
CAISDGSGVTDTQYF
>-|TRBJ1-2|once|TRBV29-1|13
TGCAGCGTTGAAGTAGAGGGGGACTATGGCTACACCTTC
CSVEVEGDYGYTF
>-|TRBJ2-7|-|TRBV5-1|16
TGCGCCAGCAGCTTGGGGGGAGGCACGGGCCCCTACGAGCAGTACTTC
CASSLGGGTGPYEQYF
>-|TRBJ1-2|-|TRBV30|12
TGTGCCTGGAGTGGGGCAGGAAATGGCTACACCTTC
CAWSGAGNGYTF
>TRBD2|TRBJ2-1|-|TRBV10-3|14
TGTGCCATCAGGGCTACCGGGACTAGAGATGAGCAGTTCTTC
CAIRATGTRDEQFF
>-|TRBJ2-2|few|TRBV18|11
TGTGCCAGCTCAAGGACAGGGGAGCTGTTTTTT
CASSRTGELFF
>-|TRBJ1-6|once|TRBV11-2|14
TGTGCCAGCAGCTTAGACCTAATAAAATCACCCCTCCACTTT
CASSLDLIKSPLHF
>-|TRBJ2-2|few|TRBV5-1|14
TGCGCCAGCAACCAGAGGCCTAACACCGGGGAGCTGTTTTTT
CASNQRPNTGELFF
>TRBD1|TRBJ2-5|-|TRBV7-9|15
TGTGCCAGCAGCTCCCGACAGGGGATAGGAGAGACCCAGTACTTC
CASSSRQGIGETQYF
>-|TRBJ2-7|-|TRBV19|15
TGTGCCAGTAGTATAAGGCGGGGGACAGGCTACGAGCAGTACTTC
CASSIRRGTGYEQYF
>-|TRBJ1-4|few|TRBV30|16
TGTGCCTGGAGTTACGGGGGGAGAGGAACTAATGAAAAACTGTTTTTT
CAWSYGGRGTNEKLFF
>TRBD2|TRBJ2-2|-|TRBV4-2|17
TGTGCCAGCAGCCTCACAGGCCCCGGGGGGTCCGCCGGGGAGCTGTTTTTT
CASSLTGPGGSAGELFF
>TRBD1|TRBJ2-7|once|TRBV5-6|14
TGTGCCAGCACCTTGGGACAGACAGCCTACGAGCAGTACTTC
CASTLGQTAYEQYF
>TRBD1|TRBJ1-1|-|TRBV19|14
TGTGCCAGTAGTGCCGGGACAGGGGTCACTGAAGCTTTCTTT
CASSAGTGVTEAFF
>TRBD1|TRBJ2-1|-|TRBV3-1/TRBV3-2|15
TGTGCCAGCAGCCAAGTGGACAGGGGTTACAATGAGCAGTTCTTC
CASSQVDRGYNEQFF
>-|TRBJ2-7|-|TRBV18|15
TGTGCCAGCTCACCTCAAAAGGCGGGGGCTCTCGAGCAGTACTTC
CASSPQKAGALEQYF
>TRBD1|TRBJ2-7|-|TRBV6-5|15
TGTGCCAGCAGTTTAGGGACAGGGGCCCAAATGGGGCAGTACTTC
CASSLGTGAQMGQYF
>TRBD2|TRBJ2-1|-|TRBV3-1/TRBV3-2|20
TGTGCCAGCAGCCAAGGCTACCTAGCGGGGGGGTTCACATCGGGGAATGAGCAGTTCTTC
CASSQGYLAGGFTSGNEQFF
>-|TRBJ1-2|-|TRBV9|18
TGTGCCAGCAGCGTACATCGGGGTGATGATCGGTCTAACTATGGCTACACCTTC
CASSVHRGDDRSNYGYTF
>TRBD2|TRBJ2-3|once|TRBV24-1|17
TGTGCCACCAGTGATGGGGGACTAGCGCGAGACACAGATACGCAGTATTTT
CATSDGGLARDTDTQYF
>TRBD1|TRBJ1-6|few|TRBV19|15
TGTGCCAGTAGTCCCACCCGGGACAGAGATTCACCCCTCCACTTT
CASSPTRDRDSPLHF
>-|TRBJ2-5|-|TRBV5-4|15
TGTGCCAGCAGCACCCCGACGGGTGGGCAAGAGACCCAGTACTTC
CASSTPTGGQETQYF
>-|TRBJ2-1|once|TRBV3-1/TRBV3-2|13
TGTGCCAGCAGCCAAGGAATTGGTGGGGACTGGGTCTTC
CASSQGIGGDWVF
>TRBD1|TRBJ1-2|-|TRBV5-1|14
TGCGCCAGCAGCCCGTGGACAGGGAGGGATGGCTACACCTTC
CASSPWTGRDGYTF
>TRBD1|TRBJ1-2|-|TRBV6-5|12
TGTGCCACCGTGGGACAGTCCTATGGCTACACCTTC
CATVGQSYGYTF
>-|TRBJ1-2|-|TRBV5-1|14
TGCGCCAGCAGCTTGAGGCGGGATGGCTATGGCTACACCTTC
CASSLRRDGYGYTF
>-|TRBJ2-7|-|TRBV11-2|15
TGTGCCAGCAGCTTCGGGACTTCCTTCTCCTACGAGCAGTACTTC
CASSFGTSFSYEQYF
>-|TRBJ1-2|-|TRBV11-2|16
TGTGCCAGCAGCTTAGCTGGGGGCTACGGTAACTATGGCTACACCTTC
CASSLAGGYGNYGYTF
>TRBD1|TRBJ1-6|-|TRBV10-3|14
TGTGCCATCAGTGAAGGACAGGGCAATTCACCCCTCCACTTT
CAISEGQGNSPLHF
>-|TRBJ2-7|-|TRBV3-1/TRBV3-2|15
TGTGCCAGCAGCCTTTCCGGAGGGAACTCCTACGAGCAGTACTTC
CASSLSGGNSYEQYF
>TRBD1|TRBJ2-6|-|TRBV2|17
TGTGCCAGCAGGCCTCCGGGACAGGGGGGTGGGGCCAACGTCCTGACTTTC
CASRPPGQGGGANVLTF